This record concerns one T cell receptor (beta chain) sequence. The antigen remains undetermined. This could be a read error, since a much larger clone is one nucleotide away. These data come from a study of tumor-infiltrating lymphocytes in primary liver carcinoma. Study as a whole: Samples returned roughly 3.5 to 7.5 million productive TCRbeta reads, a yield that was similar across tissue types. Broader study findings: Blood had a significantly lower top-250-clone fraction than tumors did (p = 0.039). Tumor region pairs shared more overlap than did tumor-adjacent and tumor-blood pairs.

Total RNA amounting to 500 ng was the source from which TCR beta cDNA was made with a constant-region primer. Amplification in three nested multiplex PCR rounds with slightly modified ARM-PCR gave rise to TCR beta libraries. Two initial PCR rounds of approximately 10 cycles each paired TRBV1-TRBV30 forward primers with a C-beta reverse primer. TCRdb reprocessed the multiplex PCR reads with MiXCR, giving one entry per CDR3 protein. The sample lists 300,000 to 350,000 distinct CDR3 sequences, roughly 61% occurring once. The CDR3 has 15 amino acids. V shed 7 bases and J 0 bases; nucleotides not matched to a gene: 5. The germline CDR1 and CDR2 sequences are SQVTM and ANQGSEA. Germline DNA was also extracted, and blood RNA was taken from unsorted whole blood. Patients had chronic HBV infection and were treatment-naive.

The J gene is TRBJ2-5, the V gene TRBV29-1; 13 nucleotides line up with TRBD2. The sequenced material came from peripheral blood. The clonotype was recovered from a man between 35 and 55 years old with primary liver carcinoma and hepatitis B virus infection. The CDR3 region is CSAILAGGNQETQYF. The CDR3, as DNA: TGCAGCGCCATACTAGCGGGAGGGAACCAAGAGACCCAGTACTTC.